These 16 T cell receptor beta chains share one sample of origin, sequenced in a study of blood T cell repertoires in COVID-19. The method was immunoSEQ multiplex PCR; TCRdb's version includes in-frame clones alone and lacks a portion of them. The sample carries some 360,000 clones, roughly 89% recorded once. The sample consisted of peripheral blood. The receptor set was obtained from a woman aged 60-75 years with COVID-19, enrolled during active disease.

This clone was seen just once. The chain is built from TRBV10-3 and TRBJ2-5, with a possible D match to TRBD1 (5 bases). The length of the CDR3 is 15 residues. The V gene lost 4 bases and the J gene lost 4 bases, with 16 bases spanning the gap. The germline CDR1 and CDR2 sequences are ENHRY and SYGVKD. The CDR3 region is CAISGEGSGAETQYF. The CDR3 DNA reads TGTGCCATCAGTGGGGAAGGGTCTGGGGCAGAGACCCAGTACTTC.

The J gene is TRBJ2-4, the V gene TRBV30; D may be TRBD2 (6 bases). V shed 3 bases and J shed 6 bases, with 15 bases lying between them. The CDR3 length is 14 residues. Germline V gene data show CDR1 as GTSNPN and CDR2 as SVGIG (reference sequence). The CDR3 coding sequence is TGTGCCTGGAGCTCGTTGGGGGGTGGAAACATTCAGTACTTC. This codes for CAWSSLGGGNIQYF.

The genes are TRBV9 and TRBJ1-1; possibly TRBD1 for D (6 bases). The CDR3 is made up of 14 amino acids. The germline V and J ends were trimmed by 3 bases and 1 base, with 10 bases remaining between them. Germline V CDR1 and CDR2: SGDLS, YYNGEE. The CDR3 is CASSEGGANTEAFF. Here the CDR3 DNA reads TGTGCCAGCAGCGAAGGGGGTGCGAACACTGAAGCTTTCTTT.

A word on this clone: Other nucleotide sequences from this sample produce the same CDR3. V is TRBV19 and J is TRBJ1-1; 7 bases are shared with TRBD1. Germline V gene lookup returns CDR1 LNHDA and CDR2 SQIVND (reference sequence). Trimming removed 2 bases from V and 1 base from J; junction bases left unmatched: 4. The length of the CDR3 is 15 residues. As DNA, the CDR3 is TGTGCCAGTAGTATATCCCACAGGGGGAACACTGAAGCTTTCTTT. It specifies CASSISHRGNTEAFF.

The chain recombines TRBV15 with TRBJ2-2; TRBD2 matches 9 bases. Germline CDR1 is LNHNV and CDR2 is YYDKDF (reference sequence). V gave up 3 bases and J gave up 4 bases; unmatched junction bases: 3. The CDR3 covers 15 residues. Here the CDR3 reads CATSRGLAGTGELFF. As DNA, the CDR3 is TGTGCCACCAGCAGGGGACTAGCCGGCACCGGGGAGCTGTTTTTT.

V usage is TRBV28 and J usage is TRBJ2-3, with D possibly being TRBD2 (6 bases). The CDR3 runs to 15 residues. V was cut by 4 bases and J by 2 bases, with 13 bases left in between. Looked up from germline, CDR1 is MDHEN and CDR2 is SYDVKM. The CDR3: CASSSFGTLTDTQYF. The CDR3 bases are TGTGCCAGCAGTTCCTTCGGGACTCTCACAGATACGCAGTATTTT.

The V and J genes are TRBV19 and TRBJ2-1, with a tentative D call TRBD2 (7 bases). Germline values: CDR1 LNHDA, CDR2 SQIVND (reference sequence). Trimming cost V 5 bases and J 8 bases, with 13 bases left between them. The CDR3 length is 13 residues. The CDR3 region is CASSDRGGDEQFF. CDR3 nucleotides: TGTGCCAGTAGTGATAGGGGGGGCGATGAGCAGTTCTTC. The complete variable domain, with remaining parts taken from reference TRBV19 and TRBJ2-1, reads DGGITQSPKYLFRKEGQNVTLSCEQNLNHDAMYWYRQDPGQGLRLIYYSQIVNDFQKGDIAEGYSVSREKKESFPLTVTSAQKNPTAFYLCASSDRGGDEQFFGPGTRLTVL.

This chain uses TRBV5-1 with TRBJ1-1, with 8 bases identical to TRBD1. The CDR3 is 14 amino acids. The J segment lost 1 base and the V segment lost 5 bases, leaving 4 bases of the junction unmatched. The germline CDR1 and CDR2 sequences are SGHRS and YFSETQ. The CDR3 spells CASRNRGSNTEAFF. For the CDR3, the DNA is TGCGCCAGCAGGAACAGGGGGTCGAACACTGAAGCTTTCTTT. Full variable domain (rest looked up from reference TRBV5-1 and TRBJ1-1): KAGVTQTPRYLIKTRGQQVTLSCSPISGHRSVSWYQQTPGQGLQFLFEYFSETQRNKGNFPGRFSGRQFSNSRSEMNVSTLELGDSALYLCASRNRGSNTEAFFGQGTRLTVV.

The chain is built from TRBV30 and TRBJ1-5; 9 bases align to TRBD1. The V segment lost 4 bases and the J segment 1 base; nucleotides outside the gene matches: 8. The CDR3 sequence is 16 residues long. Germline CDR1 is GTSNPN and CDR2 is SVGIG (reference sequence). CDR3 DNA sequence: TGTGCCTGGAAGGGGACAGGGAGATCGAGCAATCAGCCCCAGCATTTT. Translating it yields CAWKGTGRSSNQPQHF.

This clone was counted many times. The CDR3 is CSASRGQIFNQPQHF. DNA of the CDR3: TGCAGTGCTAGTAGGGGCCAGATTTTTAATCAGCCCCAGCATTTT. This chain connects TRBV20-1 to TRBJ1-5; the D gene is possibly TRBD1 (5 bases). This CDR3 comprises 15 residues. Germline loops: CDR1 DFQATT, CDR2 SNEGSKA (reference sequence). Deletions cut 3 bases from V and 4 bases from J, with 16 bases between.

V is TRBV2 and J is TRBJ2-3, with a weak D call TRBD1 (6 bases). Trimming shortened V by 5 bases and J by 3 bases, and 9 bases separated the two germline ends. The length of the CDR3 is 13 residues. Germline V lookup: CDR1 SNHLY, CDR2 FYNNEI. The CDR3 nucleotides read TGTGCCAGCAGTTCACAGGGTACAGATACGCAGTATTTT. This encodes CASSSQGTDTQYF.

This rearrangement joins TRBV29-1 to TRBJ2-2, with unresolved D. The CDR3 consists of 14 residues. The V and J ends lost 4 bases and 1 base respectively, with 10 bases between them. Germline CDR1 is SQVTM and CDR2 is ANQGSEA. Here the CDR3 reads CSVVTHLNTGELFF. DNA for the CDR3: TGCAGCGTTGTAACACATTTGAACACCGGGGAGCTGTTTTTT.

This chain connects TRBV10-2 to TRBJ1-3, with D perhaps matching TRBD1 (6 bases). This CDR3 comprises 13 residues. V was cut by 6 bases and J by 0 bases, with 6 bases left in between. Germline V gene lookup returns CDR1 WSHSY and CDR2 SAAADI. CDR3 in amino acids: CASRDSSGNTIYF. The DNA of the CDR3 is TGCGCCAGCAGGGACAGCTCTGGAAACACCATATATTTT.

This clone has just a few counts. CDR3 sequence reads: CASSDRDSSSYNSPLHF. In DNA form, the CDR3 reads TGTGCCAGCAGTGATAGGGACAGCAGCTCCTATAATTCACCCCTCCACTTT. The rearrangement joins TRBV2 to TRBJ1-6; 7 nucleotides match TRBD1. The germline gives CDR1 SNHLY, CDR2 FYNNEI. There are 17 residues in the CDR3. V shed 3 bases and J 0 bases; nucleotides not matched to a gene: 5.

The chain uses TRBV7-6 and TRBJ1-1; TRBD1 agrees at 8 bases. With 3 bases clipped from V and 12 bases from J, the junction kept 9 bases outside the gene matches. The CDR3 is made up of 13 amino acids. Per germline, CDR1 SGHVS and CDR2 FNYEAQ. As DNA, the CDR3 is TGTGCCAGCAGCTTGAGACAGGGGAGGGTAACTTTCTTT. Its translation: CASSLRQGRVTFF.

The J gene is TRBJ1-1, the V gene TRBV30, with D hard to call. V shed 4 bases and J shed 1 base, with 10 bases lying between them. Per the germline V gene, CDR1 is GTSNPN and CDR2 is SVGIG (reference sequence). This CDR3 is 13 amino acids long. The CDR3 here is CAWKAVPNTEAFF. The CDR3 nucleotides are TGTGCCTGGAAGGCGGTCCCGAACACTGAAGCTTTCTTT.